The source of this T cell receptor (beta chain) is a study of cytomegalovirus exposure and HLA in healthy donors. Study-wide points: Later on, a genetic analysis was performed. It linked a missense variant in DCLRE1C with V- and J-gene trimming of TCR beta. Fewer N-insertions than the roughly 670-donor mean were reportedly shown by an Asian-associated ancestry cluster in a later analysis. CMV serostatus was the only immune exposure information that was available.

60 Vbeta and 13 Jbeta primers were used in PCR. The table came from immunoSEQ multiplex PCR; TCRdb's copy has only in-frame clones and leaves some out. The sample holds 150,000 to 200,000 clones, approximately 80% seen once. A note on this clone: Antigen unknown.

V shed 2 bases and J 6 bases; nucleotides not matched to a gene: 12. Germline values: CDR1 SGHVS, CDR2 FQNEAQ. This CDR3 has 16 residues. This sequence originates from a man aged 18 to 35 in good health and CMV-seronegative. The V gene is TRBV7-8, the J gene TRBJ2-7; 8 positions agree with TRBD1. The specimen was PBMCs. The CDR3, as DNA: TGTGCCAGCAGCTTAAGACCGACAGGGGTTTCGGGCGAGCAGTACTTC. Protein sequence: CASSLRPTGVSGEQYF.